These 21 T cell receptor beta chains came from one sample sequenced in a study of breast tumors, draining lymph nodes, adjacent tissues (dated by TCRdb to the mid-2010s). Lymph node samples were obtained from the axillary draining lymph nodes of breast cancer patients. Receptors were amplified or captured by multiplex PCR. Sequencing took place on an Illumina HiSeq 2000. The public reads were quality trimmed at Q25 with fastp and then assembled into clones with MiXCR by TCRdb, keeping productive beta chains. Duplicate CDR3 protein sequences are folded into a single record with the most common DNA and genes. The sample table contains approximately 230,000 distinct CDR3 sequences; only one count was recorded for 30% to 35% of them. The ten biggest clones cover approximately 3.6% of the sample. The sequenced sample consisted of axillary lymph node tissue. The receptors originated from a female donor with breast cancer. Some clones in this sample may be carry-over from other donors' samples.

There are many counts of this clonotype. The CDR3 sequence: CASSHKYNEQFF. The DNA of the CDR3 is TGTGCCAGCAGCCATAAATACAATGAGCAGTTCTTC. The chain employs TRBV7-9 and TRBJ2-1, with D unresolved. The CDR3 is made up of 12 amino acids. Trimming stripped 5 bases from V and 4 bases from J, with 6 bases between. Germline CDR1 SEHNR, CDR2 FQNEAQ (reference sequence).

As concerns this clonotype: A much larger clone differs by one base, so this may be a read error. In this CDR3 the conserved last residue, phenylalanine or tryptophan, is missing, so a read error is likely. The V call is TRBV19, the J call TRBJ2-1; 8 bases fit TRBD1. Trimming at V came to 2 bases and at J to 8 bases, leaving 11 bases not matched to a gene. CDR1 LNHDA and CDR2 SQIVND come from the germline V gene (reference sequence). This CDR3 is 16 amino acids long. The CDR3 coding sequence is TGTGCCAGTAGTATATTTTACCCCCAGGGGGCGTATGAGCAGTTCTCC. Its translation: CASSIFYPQGAYEQFS.

This chain uses TRBV7-2 with TRBJ2-5; TRBD2 aligns across 13 bases. The germline V gene has CDR1 SGHTA and CDR2 FQGNSA. J gave up 4 bases and V 0 bases, and 8 bases lay outside the gene matches. The CDR3 length is 18 residues. The DNA of the CDR3 is TGTGCCAGCAGCTTAGCGACTAGCGGGAGGAGGGGGGCAGAGACCCAGTACTTC. Translated, it gives CASSLATSGRRGAETQYF.

This clonotype was detected ten times or more. The rearrangement uses TRBV20-1 and TRBJ2-1; 7 bases are shared with TRBD2. The CDR3 runs 15 residues. V lost 1 base and J lost 10; bases outside the gene matches: 13. CDR1 is DFQATT and CDR2 is SNEGSKA in the germline V gene (reference sequence). The CDR3 nucleotides read TGCAGTGCTAGAGTGCGGGAGCAGGGCCTGGGAGAGCAGTTCTTC. It is translated as CSARVREQGLGEQFF.

This clonotype was seen repeatedly, ten times or more. This chain joins TRBV12-3 or TRBV12-4 and TRBJ2-2, with D unclear. The CDR3 consists of 14 residues. Trimming shortened V by 0 bases and J by 6 bases, and 8 bases separated the two germline ends. The CDR3 bases are TGTGCCAGCAGTTTAGCTGGGGTAGCCGGGGAGCTGTTTTTT. It encodes CASSLAGVAGELFF.

This clonotype was found a few times. The V gene is TRBV13, the J gene TRBJ1-5; 8 nucleotides agree with TRBD1. Germline-derived CDR1 and CDR2 are PRHDT and FYEKMQ (reference sequence). Germline trimming cut 0 bases from V and 5 bases from J; bases unmatched to any gene: 6. The length of the CDR3 is 16 residues. CDR3 amino acids: CASSLGAGTGDQPQHF. The DNA for the CDR3 is TGTGCCAGCAGCTTAGGGGCGGGGACAGGAGATCAGCCCCAGCATTTT.

J is TRBJ2-5 and V is TRBV25-1, with D tentatively TRBD2 (6 bases). Germline V gene sequence: CDR1 MGHDK, CDR2 SYGVNS. CDR3 size: 14 residues. This chain's CDR3 is CARDGGSRAETQYF. CDR3 in DNA: TGTGCTAGAGATGGGGGGTCCAGGGCGGAGACCCAGTACTTC.

This clonotype was detected ten times or more. The chain carries TRBV19 and TRBJ1-2; TRBD1 might be the D (5 bases). Trimming took 4 bases from V and 1 from J, leaving 22 bases between them. This CDR3 spans 18 amino acids. Germline values: CDR1 LNHDA, CDR2 SQIVND (reference sequence). CDR3 amino acids: CASSRRQLLVKDNYGYTF. CDR3 coding DNA: TGTGCCAGTAGTAGGAGACAGTTATTGGTGAAGGATAACTATGGCTACACCTTC.

This clonotype was recorded at least ten times. This chain joins TRBV24-1 and TRBJ2-1; TRBD2 aligns across 10 bases. Germline V gives CDR1 KGHDR, CDR2 SFDVKD. The junction had 7 bases not matched to a gene; V was cut back by 2 bases and J by 10 bases. The CDR3 contains 15 residues. The CDR3 sequence: CATSDWGLASQEQFF. DNA of the CDR3: TGTGCCACCAGTGATTGGGGACTAGCGTCTCAGGAGCAGTTCTTC.

This clonotype was picked up many times. The chain uses TRBV5-1 and TRBJ1-2, with 7 bases aligning to TRBD1. The CDR3 runs to 14 residues. CDR1 SGHRS and CDR2 YFSETQ come from the germline V gene. V shed 4 bases, J shed 0 bases, and the junction held 3 bases outside the gene matches. The CDR3 loop is CASSPGQSNYGYTF. CDR3 in DNA: TGCGCCAGCAGCCCGGGACAGTCTAACTATGGCTACACCTTC.

This clonotype was seen many times. This rearrangement joins TRBV4-2 to TRBJ2-5; TRBD2 agrees at 9 bases. Looked up from germline, CDR1 is LGHNA and CDR2 is YNFKEQ. Unmatched junction bases numbered 6, after V lost 1 base and J lost 0 bases. The CDR3 is 17 residues long. The CDR3 nucleotides read TGTGCCAGCAGCCAAGGGGCTAGCGGGGCCTACCAAGAGACCCAGTACTTC. Protein product: CASSQGASGAYQETQYF.

This clonotype was counted many times. V and J are TRBV19 and TRBJ2-7; TRBD2 agrees at 9 bases. Trimming removed 5 bases from V and 2 bases from J; junction bases left unmatched: 4. There are 14 residues in the CDR3. The germline CDR1 and CDR2 sequences are LNHDA and SQIVND (reference sequence). CDR3 in amino acids: CASSSREGAYEQYF. The CDR3 bases are TGTGCCAGTAGTTCGCGGGAGGGGGCCTACGAGCAGTACTTC.

In this sample, this clonotype turned up many times. The V call is TRBV5-6, the J call TRBJ1-6; TRBD1 matches at 9 bases. CDR1 is SGHDT and CDR2 is YYEEEE in the germline V gene. The CDR3 is 15 residues long. V was pared by 0 bases and J by 9 bases, with 4 bases of the junction left unmatched. Written as DNA, the CDR3 is TGTGCCAGCAGCTTGGAACAGGGGGCTGGTTCACCCCTCCACTTT. This codes for CASSLEQGAGSPLHF.

This clonotype was counted only a few times. This rearrangement joins TRBV5-1 to TRBJ1-1; D is uncertain. CDR3 length: 14 amino acids. Trimming pared 0 bases from V and 1 base from J, leaving 7 bases between. The germline CDR1 and CDR2 sequences are SGHRS and YFSETQ. This CDR3 reads CASSLGVENTEAFF. In nucleotides, the CDR3 is TGCGCCAGCAGCTTGGGGGTGGAGAACACTGAAGCTTTCTTT.

This clonotype was found once. This chain links TRBV19 with TRBJ2-7, with 7 nucleotides matching TRBD1. Trimming removed 2 bases from V and 2 bases from J; junction bases left unmatched: 9. The length of the CDR3 is 16 residues. From germline, CDR1 is LNHDA and CDR2 SQIVND (reference sequence). DNA for the CDR3: TGTGCCAGTAGTATATTTGGGGACAGAAACACCTACGAGCAGTACTTC. Its protein is CASSIFGDRNTYEQYF.

There are many counts of this clonotype. The chain combines TRBV7-3 with TRBJ2-7; 7 bases align to TRBD1. Germline assignment: CDR1 SGHTA and CDR2 FQGTGA. The CDR3 covers 15 residues. V was pared by 2 bases and J by 0 bases, with 4 bases of the junction left unmatched. The CDR3 loop is CASSLVAGGSYEQYF. The CDR3 DNA reads TGTGCCAGCAGCTTAGTGGCAGGGGGCTCCTACGAGCAGTACTTC.

This clonotype was detected a few times. This CDR3 fails to terminate in the conserved phenylalanine or tryptophan, so it likely reflects a read error. This sequence joins TRBV20-1 and TRBJ1-5; weak D call: TRBD1 (6 bases). Germline-derived CDR1 and CDR2 are DFQATT and SNEGSKA (reference sequence). The ends were cut back, 5 bases at V and 3 bases at J, with 23 bases in the middle. This CDR3 spans 17 amino acids. Written as DNA, the CDR3 is TGCAGTGCTGGAGGTTTGACAGGCCTAGGAGACAATCAGCCCCAGCATGGT. This codes for CSAGGLTGLGDNQPQHG.

The chain couples TRBV12-3 or TRBV12-4 to TRBJ2-7; TRBD2 aligns across 9 bases. V lost 6 bases to trimming and J lost 2 bases; unmatched junction nucleotides: 8. The CDR3 consists of 15 residues. The CDR3 DNA sequence: TGTGCCAGCAGAACGACTAGCGGTCCTACCTACGAGCAGTACTTC. The encoded protein is CASRTTSGPTYEQYF.

The chain links TRBV2 to TRBJ1-5; TRBD1 matches at 9 bases. The CDR3 is made up of 14 amino acids. Germline assignment: CDR1 SNHLY and CDR2 FYNNEI. The junction had 6 bases not matched to a gene; V was cut back by 8 bases and J by 4 bases. Here the CDR3 DNA reads TGTGCCAGCTCCGGGACAGGGAATAATCAGCCCCAGCATTTT. Translation: CASSGTGNNQPQHF.

With respect to this clonotype: This sequence may be a read error, since a much larger clone differs from it by one base. The chain has TRBV9 and TRBJ1-2; no definite D call. The CDR3 is 15 amino acids. V was trimmed by 4 bases and J by 2 bases, leaving 15 bases between them. Germline-derived CDR1 and CDR2 are SGDLS and YYNGEE. CDR3 in amino acids: CASSLAGRTNYGYTF. CDR3 coding DNA: TGTGCCAGCAGCTTAGCGGGTCGGACGAACTATGGCTACACCTTC.

This clonotype was counted many times. This rearrangement joins TRBV6-1 to TRBJ2-7, with 8 bases that match TRBD1. This CDR3 spans 13 amino acids. Germline assignment: CDR1 MNHNS and CDR2 SASEGT. V shed 6 bases and J 3 bases; nucleotides not matched to a gene: 4. The CDR3 DNA is TGTGCCAGCAGGGGGGACAGGCTCTACGAGCAGTACTTC. This encodes CASRGDRLYEQYF.